The 29 T cell receptor beta chains below come from one sample, sequenced in a study of cytomegalovirus exposure and HLA in healthy donors (dated by TCRdb to 2017 to 2019). Library creation used the immunoSEQ multiplex PCR assay. The multiplex PCR relied on a mix of 60 forward primers for TCR Vbeta segments and 13 reverse primers for TCR Jbeta segments. Held by TCRdb, this immuneACCESS table contains in-frame sequences only and omits some clones. Under half of the omission traces to an unresolved V gene where checked; the cause of the rest is unknown. A total of 150,000 to 250,000 clones appear in this sample, about four fifths of them only once. The ten largest clones represent approximately 1.4% of the sample. The sequenced sample consisted of PBMCs. These receptor sequences come from a girl aged 10-17 years in good health and CMV-seropositive.

This chain links TRBV7-9 with TRBJ1-1; 8 bases are a match to TRBD1. V lost 1 base to trimming and J lost 2 bases; unmatched junction nucleotides: 3. The CDR3 is 15 residues long. The germline CDR1 and CDR2 sequences are SEHNR and FQNEAQ (reference sequence). The CDR3 DNA follows: TGTGCCAGCAGCTTAGGGACAGGGTATAACACTGAAGCTTTCTTT. This translates into CASSLGTGYNTEAFF.

This chain connects TRBV19 to TRBJ2-2; 9 nucleotides agree with TRBD2. The length of the CDR3 is 14 residues. The germline gives CDR1 LNHDA, CDR2 SQIVND (reference sequence). With V trimmed by 4 bases and J by 6 bases, 3 bases remained unmatched. Here the CDR3 DNA reads TGTGCCAGTAGTAGGGGACTAGCTGCCGGGGAGCTGTTTTTT. This encodes CASSRGLAAGELFF.

The chain uses TRBV6-1 and TRBJ2-1; 14 bases align to TRBD2. Trimming removed 2 bases from V and 7 bases from J; junction bases left unmatched: 4. Germline lookup yields CDR1 MNHNS and CDR2 SASEGT. This CDR3 contains 16 residues. This CDR3 reads CASSEFGTSGGNEQFF. As DNA, the CDR3 is TGTGCCAGCAGTGAATTTGGGACTAGCGGGGGTAATGAGCAGTTCTTC.

CDR3 in DNA: TGTGCCAGCAGCTTGAGGATAGGGGGTCGGGAGACCCAGTACTTC. Its protein is CASSLRIGGRETQYF. The chain has TRBV11-2 and TRBJ2-5; maybe TRBD1 (6 bases). Germline CDR1 and CDR2: SGHAT and FQNNGV. There are 15 residues in the CDR3. V was trimmed by 3 bases and J by 5 bases, leaving 16 bases between them. Full variable domain (remainder filled in from reference TRBV11-2 and TRBJ2-5): EAGVAQSPRYKIIEKRQSVAFWCNPISGHATLYWYQQILGQGPKLLIQFQNNGVVDDSQLPKDRFSAERLKGVDSTLKIQPAKLEDSAVYLCASSLRIGGRETQYFGPGTRLLVL.

This rearrangement joins TRBV7-2 to TRBJ2-7, with TRBD1 identical over 8 bases. Germline V gene data show CDR1 as SGHTA and CDR2 as FQGNSA. After removal of 4 bases from V and 7 bases from J, the junction contained 15 bases not matched to a gene. The CDR3 totals 16 residues. DNA of the CDR3: TGTGCCAGCAGCTCAAGGGACAGGCTAAACTGGGGGGAGCAGTACTTC. Translated, it gives CASSSRDRLNWGEQYF.

In nucleotides, the CDR3 is TGTGCCAGCAGCGCTGGGGGCCCCGCGTGGGACACTGAAGCTTTCTTT. It yields the protein CASSAGGPAWDTEAFF. V gene TRBV9 combines with J gene TRBJ1-1; perhaps TRBD1 as D (6 bases). V shed 3 bases and J shed 3 bases, with 18 bases lying between them. The CDR3 runs to 16 residues. CDR1 and CDR2 (germline): SGDLS, YYNGEE.

The count of this clone is one. The chain carries TRBV10-3 and TRBJ2-2, with TRBD1 matching 7 bases. V dropped 7 bases and J dropped 4; count of bases not matched to a gene: 6. The CDR3 spans 14 residues. Germline CDR1 ENHRY, CDR2 SYGVKD. CDR3 in amino acids: CAIKGARLTGELFF. CDR3 bases: TGTGCCATCAAGGGGGCGCGCCTCACCGGGGAGCTGTTTTTT.

This clone was counted a single time. The DNA is left out, because the CDR3 cannot be placed on it with certainty; the CDR3 is given as TCRdb lists it. The chain employs TRBV21-1 and TRBJ1-1. TRBV21-1 has pseudogene status. The CDR3 region is 15 residues in length, termini included. CDR3 in amino acids: CVSSKVGGGNTEAFF.

This chain joins TRBV29-1 and TRBJ1-3, with a possible D match to TRBD1 (6 bases). CDR1 and CDR2 (germline): SQVTM, ANQGSEA. V was shortened by 6 bases and J by 2 bases, with 11 bases between the two germline ends. The CDR3 runs 13 residues. As DNA, the CDR3 is TGCAGCGTGATGGGGGCCGCTGGAAACACCATATATTTT. Its protein product is CSVMGAAGNTIYF.

The chain carries TRBV6-1 and TRBJ2-2; D might be TRBD1 (6 bases). The CDR3 is 17 amino acids. Germline CDR1 is MNHNS and CDR2 is SASEGT. The V end lost 2 bases, the J end lost 6 bases, and 19 bases lay between the germline ends. As DNA, the CDR3 is TGTGCCAGCAGTGAAAGGTTTTATAGTGGGGGCCCCGGGGAGCTGTTTTTT. Encoded protein: CASSERFYSGGPGELFF.

The rearrangement joins TRBV7-7 to TRBJ2-2, with D tentatively TRBD2 (6 bases). Deletions cut 5 bases from V and 0 bases from J, with 13 bases between. The CDR3 runs 16 residues. Per germline, CDR1 SSHAT and CDR2 FNYEAQ (reference sequence). The CDR3 loop reads CASSKTPGANTGELFF. CDR3 DNA sequence: TGTGCCAGCAGCAAAACCCCGGGGGCGAACACCGGGGAGCTGTTTTTT.

The V gene is TRBV4-1, the J gene TRBJ2-1; maybe TRBD2 (5 bases). Germline V gene data show CDR1 as MGHRA and CDR2 as YSYEKL. This CDR3 has 16 amino acids. Trimming left V 2 bases short and J 1 base short, with 12 bases between. CDR3 nucleotides: TGCGCCAGCAGCCAAATCATTGGGGAGTCCTACAATGAGCAGTTCTTC. Protein product: CASSQIIGESYNEQFF.

Only a few counts were recorded for this clone. The V and J genes are TRBV9 and TRBJ1-5; weak D call: TRBD1 (5 bases). Germline lookup yields CDR1 SGDLS and CDR2 YYNGEE. Trimming shortened V by 2 bases and J by 7 bases, and 10 bases separated the two germline ends. The CDR3 sequence is 13 residues long. CDR3 sequence reads: CASSVGGMQPQHF. The DNA of the CDR3 is TGTGCCAGCAGCGTGGGGGGAATGCAGCCCCAGCATTTT.

The gene calls are TRBV5-1 and TRBJ2-7; the D gene is possibly TRBD1 (6 bases). In germline, CDR1 is SGHRS, CDR2 YFSETQ. The CDR3 is 14 residues long. Trimming stripped 6 bases from V and 0 bases from J, with 13 bases between. The CDR3 loop reads CASTQDRSSYEQYF. CDR3 in DNA: TGCGCCAGCACCCAGGACAGATCCTCCTACGAGCAGTACTTC.

V is TRBV12-5 and J is TRBJ2-3; 11 bases agree with TRBD2. Germline values: CDR1 LGHNT, CDR2 FRNRAP. V lost 2 bases and J lost 6; bases outside the gene matches: 4. The CDR3 loop spans 15 amino acids. CDR3 nucleotide sequence: TGTGCTAGTGGTTTGACTAGCGGGGGCTTTGATACGCAGTATTTT. Translating gives CASGLTSGGFDTQYF.

The rearrangement links TRBV9 to TRBJ2-1; D ambiguous. CDR3 length: 13 amino acids. Germline CDR1 SGDLS, CDR2 YYNGEE. V was trimmed by 0 bases and J by 9 bases, leaving 10 bases between them. CDR3 coding DNA: TGTGCCAGCAGCGTAGAGACACCCGGTGAGCAGTTCTTC. Its protein is CASSVETPGEQFF.

V and J are TRBV9 and TRBJ2-7; 8 positions agree with TRBD1. The CDR3 has 17 residues. The V and J ends lost 0 bases and 4 bases, in that order; junction bases with no gene match: 12. Per germline, CDR1 SGDLS and CDR2 YYNGEE. The DNA for the CDR3 is TGTGCCAGCAGCGTAGGAGGGGGCCAACAGGGGGTATACGAGCAGTACTTC. Amino acids: CASSVGGGQQGVYEQYF. Together with reference TRBV9 and TRBJ2-7, the CDR3 gives the full variable domain: DSGVTQTPKHLITATGQRVTLRCSPRSGDLSVYWYQQSLDQGLQFLIQYYNGEERAKGNILERFSAQQFPDLHSELNLSSLELGDSALYFCASSVGGGQQGVYEQYFGPGTRLTVT.

The rearrangement joins TRBV7-9 to TRBJ1-1, with 10 bases identical to TRBD1. Germline V lookup: CDR1 SEHNR, CDR2 FQNEAQ (reference sequence). This CDR3 contains 12 residues. The junction had 1 base not matched to a gene; V was cut back by 4 bases and J by 8 bases. The CDR3 sequence: CASSSTGGEAFF. The CDR3 bases are TGTGCCAGCAGCTCGACAGGGGGCGAAGCTTTCTTT.

This rearrangement joins TRBV19 to TRBJ2-2; 10 bases fit TRBD1. The CDR3 is 16 amino acids. V lost 6 bases, J lost 6 bases, and 10 bases stayed unmatched. From germline, CDR1 is LNHDA and CDR2 SQIVND (reference sequence). The CDR3 reads CASRPRDRGLAGELFF. The CDR3 DNA sequence: TGTGCCAGTAGGCCTAGAGACAGGGGGCTCGCCGGGGAGCTGTTTTTT.

The V gene is TRBV9, the J gene TRBJ2-7; 11 bases are shared with TRBD1. This CDR3 has 14 residues. Germline CDR1 SGDLS, CDR2 YYNGEE. The V gene end was trimmed by 6 bases and the J gene end by 5 bases; junction bases not matched to a gene: 7. The CDR3: CASTTGQGAHEQYF. In DNA, the CDR3 is TGTGCCAGCACCACCGGACAGGGGGCCCACGAGCAGTACTTC.

The V and J genes are TRBV10-3 and TRBJ1-1; 9 nucleotides align to TRBD1. The V gene's germline CDR1 is ENHRY and CDR2 SYGVKD. The CDR3 contains 16 residues. With V trimmed by 6 bases and J by 1 base, 9 bases remained unmatched. The CDR3, as DNA: TGTGCCATCAGGCCGGGACAGGGCAGCTCGAACACTGAAGCTTTCTTT. Translated: CAIRPGQGSSNTEAFF.

The CDR3 DNA is TGTGCCAGCAGAGGACTGACAGGGGCCCTAATCATGAACACTGAAGCTTTCTTT. Translating gives CASRGLTGALIMNTEAFF. The J gene is TRBJ1-1, the V gene TRBV2, with 8 bases fitting TRBD1. The CDR3 runs to 18 residues. Germline CDR1 and CDR2: SNHLY and FYNNEI. The ends lost 6 bases at V and 0 bases at J; junction bases unmatched: 15.

The chain couples TRBV6-5 to TRBJ2-1; D is possibly TRBD2 (6 bases). V lost 2 bases, J lost 10 bases, and 15 bases lay in between. The CDR3 covers 14 residues. CDR1 MNHEY and CDR2 SVGAGI come from the germline V gene. CDR3 sequence (DNA): TGTGCCAGCAGTTACCTCTCCTCGGCGGGAGAGCAGTTCTTC. Translated, it gives CASSYLSSAGEQFF.

The chain employs TRBV18 and TRBJ1-2; 7 bases match TRBD1. Germline loops: CDR1 KGHSH, CDR2 LQKENI. The CDR3 covers 14 residues. V was clipped by 0 bases and J by 5 bases; unmatched bases: 3. This chain's CDR3 is CASSPPGQSYGYTF. The CDR3 region has the DNA TGTGCCAGCTCACCACCGGGACAGAGTTATGGCTACACCTTC.

The chain uses TRBV9 and TRBJ1-1; TRBD1 is a possible D gene (5 bases). Trimming took 0 bases from V and 0 from J, leaving 9 bases between them. From germline, CDR1 is SGDLS and CDR2 YYNGEE. The CDR3 spans 15 residues. In nucleotides, the CDR3 is TGTGCCAGCAGCGTAGTGGGGCAAATGAACACTGAAGCTTTCTTT. It encodes CASSVVGQMNTEAFF.

This chain joins TRBV2 and TRBJ2-2, with D maybe TRBD1 (5 bases). The V end was cut by 5 bases, the J end by 6 bases, with 7 bases between. Per the germline V gene, CDR1 is SNHLY and CDR2 is FYNNEI. The CDR3 spans 12 residues. The CDR3 reads CASSTGAGELFF. In DNA form, the CDR3 reads TGTGCCAGCAGTACAGGAGCCGGGGAGCTGTTTTTT.

This clone was seen just once. The chain employs TRBV10-2 and TRBJ2-7; 8 bases map to TRBD1. Trimming cost V 4 bases and J 3 bases; bases outside gene matches: 8. CDR1 WSHSY and CDR2 SAAADI come from the germline V gene. This CDR3 comprises 15 residues. CDR3: CASSGQGTGYYEQYF. The DNA of the CDR3 is TGCGCCAGCAGTGGCCAGGGGACAGGTTACTACGAGCAGTACTTC.

This clone was recorded once. The V gene is TRBV27, the J gene TRBJ2-1; 8 bases are shared with TRBD2. Germline V lookup: CDR1 MNHEY, CDR2 SMNVEV (reference sequence). The CDR3 sequence is 15 residues long. Trimming took 7 bases from V and 4 from J; bases not matched to a gene: 9. This chain's CDR3 is CASKGSGGRYNEQFF. CDR3 DNA: TGTGCCAGCAAGGGGAGCGGGGGCCGATACAATGAGCAGTTCTTC.

CDR3 nucleotides: TGTGCCAGTAGTATGGCCCAGAACACTGAAGCTTTCTTT. Its translation is CASSMAQNTEAFF. The chain combines TRBV19 with TRBJ1-1; D gene uncertain. Germline CDR1 reads LNHDA; CDR2 reads SQIVND (reference sequence). This CDR3 contains 13 residues. Deletions cut 3 bases from V and 1 base from J, with 6 bases between. Full variable domain (outside the CDR3, taken from reference TRBV19 and TRBJ1-1): DGGITQSPKYLFRKEGQNVTLSCEQNLNHDAMYWYRQDPGQGLRLIYYSQIVNDFQKGDIAEGYSVSREKKESFPLTVTSAQKNPTAFYLCASSMAQNTEAFFGQGTRLTVV.